This TCR beta chain was recorded in a study of beta chain features in type 1 diabetes. Study details: Cells sorted and examined across all samples totaled approximately 100,000,000.

Whole-study results and caveats: When Type 1 diabetes patients were examined, their TCRB CDR3s proved moderately but significantly shorter in all four CD4+ subsets.

In the case of this clone: As yet, its antigen is unknown. Additional DNA sequences in this sample encode the identical CDR3.

All of the isolated RNA was reverse transcribed, so expressed TCRB transcripts were sequenced. Method: immunoSEQ multiplex PCR; TCRdb's copy keeps in-frame clones and lacks some. The table has about 370,000 clones, over 8.5% seen once. Trimming stripped 4 bases from V and 2 bases from J, with 15 bases between. Germline CDR1 SGDLS, CDR2 YYNGEE. The CDR3 is made up of 15 amino acids. V and J are TRBV9 and TRBJ2-5; either TRBD1 or TRBD2 may fit D (5 bases each). The TCR sequence derives from a man aged 25-45 years with type 1 diabetes. The sample consisted of central memory CD4+ T cells from blood. CDR3 amino acids: CASSPRLGGQETQYF. The CDR3 nucleotides read TGTGCCAGCAGCCCCCGCCTTGGGGGACAAGAGACCCAGTACTTC.